These 5 T cell receptor beta chains originate from one sample sequenced in a study of blood T cell repertoires in COVID-19 (dated by TCRdb to 2018 to 2020). Library generation was performed with the immunoSEQ multiplex PCR assay. The table was pulled from immuneACCESS by TCRdb, which kept in-frame rearrangements only. Such tables lose some clones; where checked, under half of the loss comes from unresolved V genes, and the rest has no known cause. This sample gives 200,000 to 250,000 clones in total; about 85% of them show up just once. Together, the top ten hold about 20% of the sample. The sequencing sample was made of peripheral blood. These receptors originate from a man aged 30 to 45 with active or convalescent COVID-19.

This chain uses TRBV6-1 with TRBJ1-2; 9 nucleotides align to TRBD1. This CDR3 region has 16 residues. J gave up 2 bases and V 3 bases, and 7 bases lay outside the gene matches. Per germline, CDR1 MNHNS and CDR2 SASEGT. The CDR3 DNA reads TGTGCCAGCAGTGACGACGACAGGGGGAACAACTATGGCTACACCTTC. It codes for CASSDDDRGNNYGYTF.

CDR3 loop: CASSPRTGNSYGYTF. The CDR3 DNA reads as TGCGCCAGCAGCCCCCGGACAGGGAATAGCTATGGCTACACCTTC. The V call is TRBV5-1, the J call TRBJ1-2; 8 nucleotides align to TRBD1. V dropped 4 bases and J dropped 4; count of bases not matched to a gene: 9. The germline gives CDR1 SGHRS, CDR2 YFSETQ. The CDR3 totals 15 residues.

The chain couples TRBV7-2 to TRBJ2-1, with TRBD2 identical over 11 bases. CDR3 size: 19 residues. The V gene's germline CDR1 is SGHTA and CDR2 FQGNSA. J gave up 0 bases and V 6 bases, and 13 bases lay outside the gene matches. The CDR3: CASRGPRSSGRHSYNEQFF. Written as DNA, the CDR3 is TGTGCCAGCAGAGGGCCCCGATCTAGCGGGAGGCACTCCTACAATGAGCAGTTCTTC.

The V call is TRBV28, the J call TRBJ1-6, with 8 nucleotides matching TRBD1. J gave up 10 bases and V 5 bases, and 10 bases lay outside the gene matches. This CDR3 comprises 15 residues. Germline V gives CDR1 MDHEN, CDR2 SYDVKM. This CDR3 is CASSITQGAGSPLHF. The CDR3 DNA follows: TGTGCCAGCAGTATTACGCAGGGGGCTGGATCACCCCTCCACTTT.

The chain uses TRBV7-6 and TRBJ2-3; the match to TRBD2 covers 8 bases. The V segment lost 8 bases and the J segment 6 bases; nucleotides outside the gene matches: 10. The CDR3 extends over 14 amino acids. Germline V gives CDR1 SGHVS, CDR2 FNYEAQ. The CDR3 nucleotides are TGTGCCAGCGGGGTTAGCGGGGCCCCGGATACGCAGTATTTT. As protein: CASGVSGAPDTQYF.